The rows below give T cell receptor beta chains drawn from one sample of a study of cytomegalovirus exposure and HLA in healthy donors. Repertoires were generated with immunoSEQ multiplex PCR, while TCRdb's copy carries only in-frame clones and drops some. The sample shows tens of thousands of clones, roughly three quarters of them seen only once. Input material: PBMCs. All receptors derive from a woman aged 40 to 50 in good health and CMV-seronegative. CDR3s include the opening cysteine and the closing phenylalanine or tryptophan. The D gene is left open where the match is weak. A clone size is listed for some rows: how often the clone was seen (once, few, many), or a class if it is expanded.

j_gene,d_gene,abundance,v_gene,CDR3aa,CDR3nt
TRBJ2-1,TRBD2,few,TRBV11-3,CASSPRGEFSYNEQFF,TGTGCCAGCAGCCCTCGGGGGGAGTTCTCCTACAATGAGCAGTTCTTC
TRBJ1-1,TRBD1,NA,TRBV7-2,CASSLDRREAFF,TGTGCCAGCAGCTTGGACAGGAGGGAAGCTTTCTTT
TRBJ2-6,TRBD1,NA,TRBV15,CATSGQASSGANVLTF,TGTGCCACCAGCGGACAGGCAAGCTCTGGGGCCAACGTCCTGACTTTC
TRBJ1-5,NA,NA,TRBV5-5,CASSSKPGVISQPQHF,TGTGCCAGCAGCTCAAAACCAGGGGTTATCAGTCAGCCCCAGCATTTT
TRBJ1-5,NA,NA,TRBV5-6,CASSLPGELNQPQNF,TGTGCCAGCAGCTTGCCCGGGGAACTCAATCAGCCCCAGAATTTT
TRBJ1-1,NA,once,TRBV7-9,CSSSLGLAEAFF,TGTTCCAGCAGCCTGGGCCTCGCTGAAGCTTTCTTT
TRBJ2-5,TRBD2,NA,TRBV5-1,CASQNSGGDQETQYF,TGCGCCAGCCAGAATAGCGGGGGAGATCAAGAGACCCAGTACTTC
TRBJ1-6,NA,NA,TRBV9,CASSAQTGDNSPLHF,TGTGCCAGCAGCGCCCAGACAGGCGATAATTCACCCCTCCACTTT
TRBJ1-2,NA,NA,TRBV6-6,CASSPDSNYGYTF,TGTGCCAGCAGTCCTGACAGTAACTATGGCTACACCTTC
TRBJ2-2,NA,NA,TRBV5-4,CASSLIGPTGELFF,TGTGCCAGCAGTTTAATTGGGCCGACCGGGGAGCTGTTTTTT
TRBJ1-2,TRBD1,NA,TRBV5-1,CASSSIQGVDGYTF,TGCGCCAGCAGCTCAATACAGGGGGTGGATGGCTACACCTTC
TRBJ1-3,TRBD1,NA,TRBV11-2,CASSLVGTGASTIYF,TGTGCCAGCAGCTTAGTTGGGACAGGGGCATCCACCATATATTTT
TRBJ1-1,TRBD1,NA,TRBV10-3,CAIMRDRGSEAFF,TGTGCCATCATGCGGGACAGGGGAAGTGAAGCTTTCTTT
TRBJ2-2,TRBD2,NA,TRBV15,CATSNSQAQRGATGELFF,TGTGCCACCAGCAACTCCCAAGCCCAGCGGGGGGCGACCGGGGAGCTGTTTTTT
TRBJ2-3,TRBD1,NA,TRBV28,CASSSTGTGSTDTQYF,TGTGCCAGCAGTTCCACCGGGACAGGAAGCACAGATACGCAGTATTTT
TRBJ2-6,NA,NA,TRBV5-1,CASSLQGNSGANVLTF,TGCGCCAGCAGCTTGCAGGGTAACTCTGGGGCCAACGTCCTGACTTTC
TRBJ1-2,NA,once,TRBV6-6,CASSYTAREVYGYPF,TGTGCCAGCAGTTACACGGCCAGGGAGGTCTATGGCTACCCCTTC
TRBJ1-1,NA,few,TRBV27,CASSLAGGTEAFF,TGTGCCAGCAGTTTGGCGGGGGGCACTGAAGCTTTCTTT